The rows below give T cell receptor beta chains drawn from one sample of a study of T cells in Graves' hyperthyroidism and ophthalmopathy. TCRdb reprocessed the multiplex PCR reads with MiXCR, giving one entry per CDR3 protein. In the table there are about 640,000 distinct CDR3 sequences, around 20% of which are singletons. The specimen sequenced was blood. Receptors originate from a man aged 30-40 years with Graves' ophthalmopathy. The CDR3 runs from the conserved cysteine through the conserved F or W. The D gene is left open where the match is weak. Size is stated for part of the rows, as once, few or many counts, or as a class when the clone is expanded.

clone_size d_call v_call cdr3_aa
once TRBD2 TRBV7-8 CASSFLAGGLSGANVLTF
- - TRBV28 CASSIQGVTTDTQYF
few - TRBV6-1 CASSAYLSGELFF
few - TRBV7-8 CASSLRVQVFQNTETFF
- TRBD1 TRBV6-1 CASSTGEIDGYTF
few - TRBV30 CAWRLRGLNTEAFF
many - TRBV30 CAWSVRGVGISYEQYF
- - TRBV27 CASSFLGERETQYF
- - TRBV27 CASSPGVAAHEQYF
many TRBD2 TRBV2 CASSEALAGYEQYF
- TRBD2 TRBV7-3 CASSLRLAGISEQYF
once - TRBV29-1 CSVRGTLSYEQYF
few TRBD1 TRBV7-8 CASISTGTGVTGELFF
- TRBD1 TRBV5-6 CASSLVGQGAEKLFF
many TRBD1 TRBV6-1 CASRLTGINQPQHF
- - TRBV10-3 CAIRGAGEQFF
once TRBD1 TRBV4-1 CASSQAALQGPQETQYF
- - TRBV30 CAWSVENPSTDTQYF
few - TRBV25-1 CASSEYGGVAFF
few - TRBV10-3 CAISEPRRNTDTQYF
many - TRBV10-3 CAISVGGFSYEQYF
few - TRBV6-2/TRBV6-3 CASRRGREWFF
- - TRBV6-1 CASRSAGGAVEQYF
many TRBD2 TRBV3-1 CASSPRTRTDTQYF
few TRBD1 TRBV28 CASMGTGGFGNEKLFF
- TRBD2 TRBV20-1 CSARVGTSGPRGTQYF
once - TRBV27 CASSLVYLPGTSYNEQFF
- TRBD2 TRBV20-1 CSASKRREVSYEQYF
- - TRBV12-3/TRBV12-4 CASSFNRDGEQYF
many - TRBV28 CASSRGTANQPQHF
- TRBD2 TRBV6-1 CASSVNLAGTSWETQYF
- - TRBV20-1 CSARDGLRDSYNEQFF
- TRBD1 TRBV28 CASSLGDRRYERYF
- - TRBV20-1 CSARRGTGELFF
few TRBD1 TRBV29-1 CSVETGTGRNTEAFF
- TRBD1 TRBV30 CAWGADRDYGYTF
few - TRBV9 CASSVAAIGYEQYF
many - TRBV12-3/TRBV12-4 CASSFPGPYTDTQYF
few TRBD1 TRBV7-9 CASSLARRGGADTGELFF
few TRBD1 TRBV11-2 CASSLGGQFQETQYF
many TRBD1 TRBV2 CASRDSSYEQYF
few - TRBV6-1 CASSVNLMGREVNSPLHF
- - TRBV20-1 CSACPRTPRNEQFF